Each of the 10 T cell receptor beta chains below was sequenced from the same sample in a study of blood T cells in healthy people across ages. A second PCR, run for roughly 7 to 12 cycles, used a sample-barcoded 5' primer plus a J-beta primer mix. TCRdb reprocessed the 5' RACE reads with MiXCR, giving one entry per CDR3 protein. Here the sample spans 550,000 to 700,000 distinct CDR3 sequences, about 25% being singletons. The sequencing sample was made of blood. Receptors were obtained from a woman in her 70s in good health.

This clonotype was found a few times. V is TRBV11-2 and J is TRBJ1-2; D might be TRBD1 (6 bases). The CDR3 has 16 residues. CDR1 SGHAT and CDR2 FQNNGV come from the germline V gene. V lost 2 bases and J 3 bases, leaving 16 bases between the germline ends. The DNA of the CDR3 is TGTGCCAGCAGCTTACCCCTGGGGGGGCGCGACTATGGCTACACCTTC. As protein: CASSLPLGGRDYGYTF.

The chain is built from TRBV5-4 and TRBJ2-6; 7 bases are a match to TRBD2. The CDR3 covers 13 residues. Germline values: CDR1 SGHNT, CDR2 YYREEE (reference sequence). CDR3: CAVGGAGANVLTF. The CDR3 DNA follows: TGTGCTGTGGGGGGGGCTGGGGCCAACGTCCTGACTTTC.

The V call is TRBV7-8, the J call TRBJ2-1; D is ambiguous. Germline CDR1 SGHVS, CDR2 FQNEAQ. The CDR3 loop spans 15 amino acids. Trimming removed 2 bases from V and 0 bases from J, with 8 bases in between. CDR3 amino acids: CASSLQSTSYNEQFF. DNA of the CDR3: TGTGCCAGCAGCTTACAGAGTACCTCCTACAATGAGCAGTTCTTC.

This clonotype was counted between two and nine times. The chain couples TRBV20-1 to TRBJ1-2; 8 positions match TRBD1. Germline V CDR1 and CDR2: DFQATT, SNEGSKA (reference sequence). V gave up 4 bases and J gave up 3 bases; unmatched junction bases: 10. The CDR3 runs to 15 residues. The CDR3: CSAIRGQGTDYGYTF. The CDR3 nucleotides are TGCAGTGCTATACGCGGACAGGGTACTGACTATGGCTACACCTTC.

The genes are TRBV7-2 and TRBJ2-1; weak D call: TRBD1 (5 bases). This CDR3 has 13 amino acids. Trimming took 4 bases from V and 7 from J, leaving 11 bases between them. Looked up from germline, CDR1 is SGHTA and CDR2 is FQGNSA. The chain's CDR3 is CASSSRQSNEQFF. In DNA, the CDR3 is TGTGCCAGCAGCTCCCGACAGTCTAATGAGCAGTTCTTC.

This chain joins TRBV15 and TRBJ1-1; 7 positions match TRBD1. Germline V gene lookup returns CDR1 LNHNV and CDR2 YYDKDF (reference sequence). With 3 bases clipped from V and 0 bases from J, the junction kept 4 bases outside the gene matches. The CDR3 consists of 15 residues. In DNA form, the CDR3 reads TGTGCCACCAGCAGTACAGGGGCCTTGAACACTGAAGCTTTCTTT. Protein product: CATSSTGALNTEAFF.

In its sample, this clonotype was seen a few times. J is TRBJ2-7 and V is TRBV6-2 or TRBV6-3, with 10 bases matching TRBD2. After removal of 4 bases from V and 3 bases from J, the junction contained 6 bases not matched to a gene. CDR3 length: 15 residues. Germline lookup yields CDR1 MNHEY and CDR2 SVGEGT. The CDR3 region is CASSSSLAGYYEQYF. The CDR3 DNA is TGTGCCAGCAGTTCCTCACTAGCGGGGTACTACGAGCAGTACTTC.

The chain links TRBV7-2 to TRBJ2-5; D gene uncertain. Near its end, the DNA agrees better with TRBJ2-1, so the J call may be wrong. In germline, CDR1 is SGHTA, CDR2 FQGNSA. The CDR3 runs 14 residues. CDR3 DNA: TGTGCCAGCAGCTTAGCGTGGGCGCGTAATGAGCAGTTCTTC. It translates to CASSLAWARNEQFF.

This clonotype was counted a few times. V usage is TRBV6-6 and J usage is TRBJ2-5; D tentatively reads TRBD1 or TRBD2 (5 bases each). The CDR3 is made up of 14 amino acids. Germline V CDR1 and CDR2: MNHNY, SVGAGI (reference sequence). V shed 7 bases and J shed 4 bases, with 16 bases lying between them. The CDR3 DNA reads TGTGCCAGCACCGGGGCCGGCGGGTTAGAGACCCAGTACTTC. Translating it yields CASTGAGGLETQYF.

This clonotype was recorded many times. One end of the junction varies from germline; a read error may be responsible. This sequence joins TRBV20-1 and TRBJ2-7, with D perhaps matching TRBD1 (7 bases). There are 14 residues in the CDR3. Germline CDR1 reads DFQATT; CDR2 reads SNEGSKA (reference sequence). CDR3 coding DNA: TGCAGTGCTAGAGCTTCCTCAGGGGGGTACGGGCAGTACTTC. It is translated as CSARASSGGYGQYF.